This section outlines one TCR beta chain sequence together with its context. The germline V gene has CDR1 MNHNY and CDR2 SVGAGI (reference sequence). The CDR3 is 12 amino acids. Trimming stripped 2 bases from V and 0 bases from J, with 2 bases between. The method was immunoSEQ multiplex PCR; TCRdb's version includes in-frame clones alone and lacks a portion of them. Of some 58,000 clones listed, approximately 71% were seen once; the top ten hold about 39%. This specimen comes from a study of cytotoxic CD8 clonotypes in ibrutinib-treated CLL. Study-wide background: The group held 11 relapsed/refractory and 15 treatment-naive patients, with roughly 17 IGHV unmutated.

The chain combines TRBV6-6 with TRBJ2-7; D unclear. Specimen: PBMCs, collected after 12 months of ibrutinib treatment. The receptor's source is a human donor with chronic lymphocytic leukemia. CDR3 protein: CASSYTSYEQYF. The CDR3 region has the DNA TGTGCCAGCAGTTACACCTCCTACGAGCAGTACTTC.